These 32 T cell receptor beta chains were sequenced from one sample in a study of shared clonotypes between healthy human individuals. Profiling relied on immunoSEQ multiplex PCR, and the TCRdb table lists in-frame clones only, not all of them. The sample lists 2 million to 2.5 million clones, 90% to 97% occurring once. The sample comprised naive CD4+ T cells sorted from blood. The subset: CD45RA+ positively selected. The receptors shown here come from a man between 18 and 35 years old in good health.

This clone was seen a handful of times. The CDR3 reads CSVVRQSTEAFF. The CDR3, as DNA: TGCAGCGTTGTGAGGCAGAGCACTGAAGCTTTCTTT. J is TRBJ1-1 and V is TRBV29-1; no clear D. CDR1 and CDR2 from the germline V gene are SQVTM and ANQGSEA. This CDR3 has 12 residues. Between the trimmed V and J ends, which lost 4 bases and 4 bases, there was a span of 10 bases.

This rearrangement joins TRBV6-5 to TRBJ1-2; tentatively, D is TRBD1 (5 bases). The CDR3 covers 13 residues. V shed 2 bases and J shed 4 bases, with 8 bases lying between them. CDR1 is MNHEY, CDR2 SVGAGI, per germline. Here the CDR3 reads CASSYGGSYGYTF. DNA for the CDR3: TGTGCCAGCAGTTACGGGGGATCCTATGGCTACACCTTC.

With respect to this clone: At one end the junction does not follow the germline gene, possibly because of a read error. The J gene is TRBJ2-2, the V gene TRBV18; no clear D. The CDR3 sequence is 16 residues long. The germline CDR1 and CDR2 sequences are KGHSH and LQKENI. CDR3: CASSPRWAPNTGELFF. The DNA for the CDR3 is TGTGCCAGCTCGCCACGCTGGGCACCTAACACCGGGGAGCTGTTTTTT.

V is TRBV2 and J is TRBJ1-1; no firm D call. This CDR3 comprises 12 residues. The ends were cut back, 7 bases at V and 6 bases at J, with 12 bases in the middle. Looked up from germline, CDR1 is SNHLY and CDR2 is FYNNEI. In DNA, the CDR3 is TGTGCCAGCAATCTTGACTCTTCTGAAGCTTTCTTT. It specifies CASNLDSSEAFF.

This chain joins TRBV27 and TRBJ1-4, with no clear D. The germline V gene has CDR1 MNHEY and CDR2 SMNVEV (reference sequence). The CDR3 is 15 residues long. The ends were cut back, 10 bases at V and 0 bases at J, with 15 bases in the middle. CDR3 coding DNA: TGTGCCACAAAGGGCCTGGCAGCAACTAATGAAAAACTGTTTTTT. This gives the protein CATKGLAATNEKLFF.

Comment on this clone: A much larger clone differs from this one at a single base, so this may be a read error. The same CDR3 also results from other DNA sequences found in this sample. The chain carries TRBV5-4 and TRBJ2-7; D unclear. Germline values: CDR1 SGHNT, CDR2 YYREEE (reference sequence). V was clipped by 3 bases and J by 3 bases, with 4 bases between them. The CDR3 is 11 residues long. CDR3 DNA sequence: TGTGCCAGCAGCTCGGACTACGAGCAGTACTTC. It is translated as CASSSDYEQYF.

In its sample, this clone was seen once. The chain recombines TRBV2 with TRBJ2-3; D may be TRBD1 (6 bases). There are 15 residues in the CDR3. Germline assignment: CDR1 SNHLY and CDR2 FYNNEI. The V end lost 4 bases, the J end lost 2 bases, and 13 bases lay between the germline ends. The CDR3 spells CASSGGPTATDTQYF. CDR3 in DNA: TGTGCCAGCAGTGGGGGGCCTACAGCCACAGATACGCAGTATTTT.

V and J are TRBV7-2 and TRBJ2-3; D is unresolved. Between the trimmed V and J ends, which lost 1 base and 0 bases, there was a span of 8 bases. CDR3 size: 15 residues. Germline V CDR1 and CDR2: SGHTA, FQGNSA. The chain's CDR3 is CASSLVYTSTDTQYF. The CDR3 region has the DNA TGTGCCAGCAGCTTAGTGTACACTAGCACAGATACGCAGTATTTT.

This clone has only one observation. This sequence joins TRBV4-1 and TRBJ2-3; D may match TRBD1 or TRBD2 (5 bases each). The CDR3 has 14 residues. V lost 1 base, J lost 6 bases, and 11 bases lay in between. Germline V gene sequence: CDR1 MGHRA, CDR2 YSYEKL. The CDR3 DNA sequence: TGCGCCAGCAGCCAAGTAGATTGGGGGGATACGCAGTATTTT. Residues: CASSQVDWGDTQYF.

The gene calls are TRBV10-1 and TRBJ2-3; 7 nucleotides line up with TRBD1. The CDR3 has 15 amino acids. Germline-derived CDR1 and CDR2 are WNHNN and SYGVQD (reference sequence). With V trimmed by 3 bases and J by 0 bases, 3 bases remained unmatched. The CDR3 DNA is TGCGCCAGCAGTGAAAGACAGGGTAGCACAGATACGCAGTATTTT. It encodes CASSERQGSTDTQYF.

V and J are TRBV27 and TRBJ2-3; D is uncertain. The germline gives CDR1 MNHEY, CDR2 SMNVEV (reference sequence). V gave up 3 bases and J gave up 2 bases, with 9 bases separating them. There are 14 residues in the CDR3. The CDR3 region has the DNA TGTGCCAGCAGTTTTTTGTCTACCACAGATACGCAGTATTTT. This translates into CASSFLSTTDTQYF.

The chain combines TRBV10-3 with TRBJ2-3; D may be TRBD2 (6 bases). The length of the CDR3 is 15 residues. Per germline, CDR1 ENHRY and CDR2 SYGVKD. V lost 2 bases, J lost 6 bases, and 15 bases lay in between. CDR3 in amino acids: CAISEDGGGADTQYF. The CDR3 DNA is TGTGCCATCAGTGAGGATGGCGGAGGGGCCGATACGCAGTATTTT.

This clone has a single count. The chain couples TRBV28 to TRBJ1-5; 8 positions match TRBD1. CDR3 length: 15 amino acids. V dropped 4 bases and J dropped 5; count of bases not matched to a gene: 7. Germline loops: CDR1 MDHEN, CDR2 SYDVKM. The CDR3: CASSSNDRGYQPQHF. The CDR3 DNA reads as TGTGCCAGCAGTTCGAATGACAGGGGATATCAGCCCCAGCATTTT. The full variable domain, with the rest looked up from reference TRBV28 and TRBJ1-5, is DVKVTQSSRYLVKRTGEKVFLECVQDMDHENMFWYRQDPGLGLRLIYFSYDVKMKEKGDIPEGYSVSREKKERFSLILESASTNQTSMYLCASSSNDRGYQPQHFGDGTRLSIL.

This CDR3 is CASRGGIRTYEQYF. The CDR3 DNA sequence: TGTGCCAGCAGGGGGGGGATTAGGACCTACGAGCAGTACTTC. The chain carries TRBV25-1 and TRBJ2-7; 7 bases align to TRBD2. After removal of 6 bases from V and 2 bases from J, the junction contained 7 bases not matched to a gene. CDR1 MGHDK and CDR2 SYGVNS come from the germline V gene. This CDR3 has 14 residues.

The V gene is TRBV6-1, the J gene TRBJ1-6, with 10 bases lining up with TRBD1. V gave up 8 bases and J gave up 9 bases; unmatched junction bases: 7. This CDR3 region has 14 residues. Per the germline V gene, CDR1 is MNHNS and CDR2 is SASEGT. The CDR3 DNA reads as TGTGCCAGCCGCCCCGGGACAGGGGCTTCACCCCTCCACTTT. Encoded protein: CASRPGTGASPLHF.

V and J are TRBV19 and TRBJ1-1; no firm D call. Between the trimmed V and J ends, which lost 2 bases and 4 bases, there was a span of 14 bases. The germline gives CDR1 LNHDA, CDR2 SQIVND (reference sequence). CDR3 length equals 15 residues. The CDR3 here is CASSILVASGTEAFF. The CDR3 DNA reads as TGTGCCAGTAGTATACTCGTCGCCTCGGGCACTGAAGCTTTCTTT.

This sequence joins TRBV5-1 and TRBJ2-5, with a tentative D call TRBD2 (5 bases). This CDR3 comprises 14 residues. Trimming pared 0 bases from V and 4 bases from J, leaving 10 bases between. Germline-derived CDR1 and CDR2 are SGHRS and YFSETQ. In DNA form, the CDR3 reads TGCGCCAGCAGCTTGGAGGGAGAGGTAGAGACCCAGTACTTC. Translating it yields CASSLEGEVETQYF.

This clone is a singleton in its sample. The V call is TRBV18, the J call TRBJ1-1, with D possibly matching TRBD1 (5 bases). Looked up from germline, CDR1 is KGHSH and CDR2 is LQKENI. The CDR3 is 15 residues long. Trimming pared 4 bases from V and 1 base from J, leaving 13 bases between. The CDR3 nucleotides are TGTGCCAGCTCACTACACGGGACGGAGAACACTGAAGCTTTCTTT. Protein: CASSLHGTENTEAFF.

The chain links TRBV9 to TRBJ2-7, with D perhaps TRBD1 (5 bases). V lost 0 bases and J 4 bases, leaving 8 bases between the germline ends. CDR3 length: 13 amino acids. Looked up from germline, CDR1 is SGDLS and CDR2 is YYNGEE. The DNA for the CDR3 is TGTGCCAGCAGCGTAGAACCAGGGTACGAGCAGTACTTC. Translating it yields CASSVEPGYEQYF. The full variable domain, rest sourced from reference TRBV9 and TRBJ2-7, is DSGVTQTPKHLITATGQRVTLRCSPRSGDLSVYWYQQSLDQGLQFLIQYYNGEERAKGNILERFSAQQFPDLHSELNLSSLELGDSALYFCASSVEPGYEQYFGPGTRLTVT.

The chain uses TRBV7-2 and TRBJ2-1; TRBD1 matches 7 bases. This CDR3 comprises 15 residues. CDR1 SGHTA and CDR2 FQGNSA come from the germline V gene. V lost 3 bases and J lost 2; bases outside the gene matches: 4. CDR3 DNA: TGTGCCAGCAGCTTCCCCGGGACAGCCTACAATGAGCAGTTCTTC. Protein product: CASSFPGTAYNEQFF.

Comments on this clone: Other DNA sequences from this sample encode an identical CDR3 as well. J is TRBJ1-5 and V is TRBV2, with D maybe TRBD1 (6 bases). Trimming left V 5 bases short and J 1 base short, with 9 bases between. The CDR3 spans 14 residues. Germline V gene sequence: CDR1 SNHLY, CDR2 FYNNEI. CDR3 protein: CASSPDSSNQPQHF. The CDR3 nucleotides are TGTGCCAGCAGTCCGGACAGCAGCAATCAGCCCCAGCATTTT.

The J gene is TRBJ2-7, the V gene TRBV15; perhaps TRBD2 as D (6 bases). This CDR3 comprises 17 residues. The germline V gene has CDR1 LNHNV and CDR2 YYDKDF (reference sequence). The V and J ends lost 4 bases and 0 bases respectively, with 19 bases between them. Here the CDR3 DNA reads TGTGCCACCAGCAAAGGATACGGGGCGGGAAGCTCCTACGAGCAGTACTTC. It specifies CATSKGYGAGSSYEQYF.

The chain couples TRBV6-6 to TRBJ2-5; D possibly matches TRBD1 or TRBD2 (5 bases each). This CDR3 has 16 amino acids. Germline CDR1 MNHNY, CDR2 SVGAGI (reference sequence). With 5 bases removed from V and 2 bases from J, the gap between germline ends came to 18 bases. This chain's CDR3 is CASSHTGTSLQETQYF. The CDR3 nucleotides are TGTGCCAGCAGTCACACCGGGACGAGTCTTCAAGAGACCCAGTACTTC.

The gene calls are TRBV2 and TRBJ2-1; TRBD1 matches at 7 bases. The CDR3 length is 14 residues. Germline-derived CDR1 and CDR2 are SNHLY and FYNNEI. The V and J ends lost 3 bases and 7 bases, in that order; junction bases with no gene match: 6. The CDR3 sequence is CASSDRGSANEQFF. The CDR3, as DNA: TGTGCCAGCAGTGACAGGGGGAGTGCAAATGAGCAGTTCTTC.

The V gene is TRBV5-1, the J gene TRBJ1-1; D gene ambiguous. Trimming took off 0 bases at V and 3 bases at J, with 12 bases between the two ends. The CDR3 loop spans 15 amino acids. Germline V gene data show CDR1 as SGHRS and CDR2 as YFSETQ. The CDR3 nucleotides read TGCGCCAGCAGCTTGGAACCCCTAAAGGACACTGAAGCTTTCTTT. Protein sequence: CASSLEPLKDTEAFF. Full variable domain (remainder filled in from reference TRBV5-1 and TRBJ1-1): KAGVTQTPRYLIKTRGQQVTLSCSPISGHRSVSWYQQTPGQGLQFLFEYFSETQRNKGNFPGRFSGRQFSNSRSEMNVSTLELGDSALYLCASSLEPLKDTEAFFGQGTRLTVV.

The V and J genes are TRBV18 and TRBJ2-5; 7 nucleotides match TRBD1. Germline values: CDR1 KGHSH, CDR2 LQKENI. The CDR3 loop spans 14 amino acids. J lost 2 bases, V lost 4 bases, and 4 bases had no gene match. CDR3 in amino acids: CASSQTGKQETQYF. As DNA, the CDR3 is TGTGCCAGCTCACAGACAGGGAAACAAGAGACCCAGTACTTC.

The CDR3 DNA reads as TGTGCCAGCAGCTTAGATAGGAGCTACACCTTC. Translation gives CASSLDRSYTF. The V and J genes are TRBV11-2 and TRBJ1-2; D unclear. In germline, CDR1 is SGHAT, CDR2 FQNNGV. The CDR3 is made up of 11 amino acids. Trimming cost V 0 bases and J 9 bases, with 5 bases left between them.

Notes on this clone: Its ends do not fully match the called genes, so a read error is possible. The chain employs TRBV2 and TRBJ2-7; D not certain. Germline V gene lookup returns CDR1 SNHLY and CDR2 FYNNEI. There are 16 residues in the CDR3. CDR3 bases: TGTGCCACTCAGCTTCAAGAGAGCCCATCTTCCTCCGAGCAGTACTTC. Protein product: CATQLQESPSSSEQYF. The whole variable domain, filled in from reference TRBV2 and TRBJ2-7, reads EPEVTQTPSHQVTQMGQEVILRCVPISNHLYFYWYRQILGQKVEFLVSFYNNEISEKSEIFDDQFSVERPDGSNFTLKIRSTKLEDSAMYFCATQLQESPSSSEQYFGPGTRLTVT.

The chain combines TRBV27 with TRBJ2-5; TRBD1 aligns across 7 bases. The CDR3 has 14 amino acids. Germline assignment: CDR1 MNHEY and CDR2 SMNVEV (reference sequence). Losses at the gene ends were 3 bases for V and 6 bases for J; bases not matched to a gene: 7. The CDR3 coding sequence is TGTGCCAGCAGTTTCTCAGGGACAGAGAAGACCCAGTACTTC. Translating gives CASSFSGTEKTQYF.

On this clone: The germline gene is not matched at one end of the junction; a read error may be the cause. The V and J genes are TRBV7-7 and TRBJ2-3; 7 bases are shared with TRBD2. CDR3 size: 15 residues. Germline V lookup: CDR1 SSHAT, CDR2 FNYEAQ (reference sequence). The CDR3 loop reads CASSRSGTGGDTQYF. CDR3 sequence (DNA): TGTGCTAGCAGCCGATCCGGGACGGGAGGAGATACGCAGTATTTT.

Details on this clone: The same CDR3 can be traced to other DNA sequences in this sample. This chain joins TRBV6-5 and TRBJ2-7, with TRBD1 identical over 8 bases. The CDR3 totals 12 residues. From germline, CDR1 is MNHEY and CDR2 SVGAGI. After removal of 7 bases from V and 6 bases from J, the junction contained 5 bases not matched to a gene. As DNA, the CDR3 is TGTGCCAGCACCCAGGGGGCGGGCGAGCAGTACTTC. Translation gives CASTQGAGEQYF.

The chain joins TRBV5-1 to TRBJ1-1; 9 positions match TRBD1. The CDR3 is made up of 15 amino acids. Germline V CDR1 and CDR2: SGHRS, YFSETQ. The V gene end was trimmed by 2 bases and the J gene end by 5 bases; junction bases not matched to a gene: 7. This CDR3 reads CASSFLTGGGTEAFF. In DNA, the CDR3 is TGCGCCAGCAGCTTTCTGACAGGGGGAGGAACTGAAGCTTTCTTT.